The 19 T cell receptor beta chains below all came from one sample that was sequenced in a study of T-cell memory formation after mild COVID-19. TCRdb re-called the 5' RACE reads through MiXCR, storing one row per CDR3 protein. Of roughly 13,000 distinct CDR3 sequences listed, roughly 15% are singletons. Sequences were obtained from PBMCs or a T cell subset sorted from them (not recorded which). The origin of the receptors is a man aged 18 to 30 who had mild COVID-19 (a few samples of this study predate the infection). Cell type and time point are not known.

This clonotype appeared once. J is TRBJ2-1 and V is TRBV24-1, with 13 nucleotides matching TRBD2. The trim removed 0 bases at V and 4 bases at J, leaving 5 bases unmatched. Looked up from germline, CDR1 is KGHDR and CDR2 is SFDVKD. CDR3 length: 18 residues. CDR3: CATSDLPGTSGTYNEQFF. DNA of the CDR3: TGTGCCACCAGTGATTTGCCTGGGACTAGCGGGACGTACAATGAGCAGTTCTTC.

This clonotype was recorded at least ten times. The chain joins TRBV15 to TRBJ1-2; D ambiguous. With 0 bases removed from V and 0 bases from J, the gap between germline ends came to 8 bases. The CDR3 covers 15 residues. The germline CDR1 and CDR2 sequences are LNHNV and YYDKDF (reference sequence). As DNA, the CDR3 is TGTGCCACCAGCAGAGACCCCGGTACTAACTATGGCTACACCTTC. Translated, it gives CATSRDPGTNYGYTF.

This clonotype was recorded many times. This CDR3 is CAWSVGVQETQYF. DNA for the CDR3: TGTGCCTGGAGTGTCGGGGTCCAAGAGACCCAGTACTTC. This chain links TRBV30 with TRBJ2-5; a weak D match, TRBD2 (5 bases). From germline, CDR1 is GTSNPN and CDR2 SVGIG (reference sequence). The CDR3 is 13 residues long. V was shortened by 0 bases and J by 1 base, with 6 bases between the two germline ends.

There are many counts of this clonotype. CDR3 nucleotides: TGTGCCAGCAGCCAAGCCCTCGGGGAGCTGTTTTTT. Translated, it gives CASSQALGELFF. This sequence joins TRBV14 and TRBJ2-2; no firm D call. This CDR3 has 12 residues. V lost 1 base, J lost 7 bases, and 4 bases lay in between. Germline assignment: CDR1 SGHDN and CDR2 FVKESK.

This clonotype was seen repeatedly, ten times or more. The CDR3 region is CASSQASQVSYGYTF. The DNA for the CDR3 is TGCGCCAGCAGCCAAGCGAGCCAGGTCTCCTATGGCTACACCTTC. The chain combines TRBV4-3 with TRBJ1-2; D remains unclear. This CDR3 comprises 15 residues. V was clipped by 1 base and J by 4 bases, with 13 bases between them. Germline CDR1 and CDR2: LGHNA and YSLEER.

This clonotype occurred many times. The chain uses TRBV5-1 and TRBJ1-1, with a possible D match to TRBD1 (5 bases). V was shortened by 0 bases and J by 12 bases, with 9 bases between the two germline ends. Germline CDR1 SGHRS, CDR2 YFSETQ. CDR3 length equals 11 residues. The CDR3 loop reads CASSLEGRTFF. The CDR3 region has the DNA TGCGCCAGCAGCTTGGAGGGGAGAACTTTCTTT.

In this sample, this clonotype turned up a few times. The chain is built from TRBV15 and TRBJ2-3, with D possibly called TRBD1 or TRBD2 (5 bases each). CDR1 is LNHNV and CDR2 is YYDKDF in the germline V gene (reference sequence). The V gene lost 5 bases and the J gene lost 1 base, with 13 bases spanning the gap. The CDR3 extends over 15 amino acids. Here the CDR3 reads CATSPGAVGTDTQYF. The CDR3 DNA sequence: TGTGCCACCAGCCCCGGGGCGGTAGGCACAGATACGCAGTATTTT.

This clonotype showed up many times. The J gene is TRBJ2-2, the V gene TRBV6-5; D call uncertain. The germline V gene encodes CDR1 MNHEY and CDR2 SVGAGI. Trimming left V 1 base short and J 1 base short, with 4 bases between. The CDR3 has 14 residues. The CDR3, as DNA: TGTGCCAGCAGTTACTGGGGGAACACCGGGGAGCTGTTTTTT. This gives the protein CASSYWGNTGELFF.

This clonotype showed up many times. The chain couples TRBV10-3 to TRBJ1-1; D possibly corresponds to TRBD1 (6 bases). Germline assignment: CDR1 ENHRY and CDR2 SYGVKD. V was clipped by 0 bases and J by 6 bases, with 17 bases between them. The CDR3 has 16 amino acids. The DNA of the CDR3 is TGTGCCATCAGTGAGTCGGGGGCGGTGGGTTTGGCTGAAGCTTTCTTT. This sequence encodes CAISESGAVGLAEAFF.

This clonotype was observed a few times. The rearrangement uses TRBV6-5 and TRBJ2-3; TRBD2 agrees at 8 bases. Germline lookup yields CDR1 MNHEY and CDR2 SVGAGI. The CDR3 sequence is 14 residues long. With 5 bases clipped from V and 3 bases from J, the junction kept 4 bases outside the gene matches. The CDR3 is CASSHLAGTDTQYF. CDR3 DNA: TGTGCCAGCAGTCATCTAGCGGGTACAGATACGCAGTATTTT.

This clonotype came up many times. The rearrangement joins TRBV6-5 to TRBJ2-1; D remains ambiguous. V lost 2 bases and J 5 bases, leaving 10 bases between the germline ends. The CDR3 is 14 residues long. Germline values: CDR1 MNHEY, CDR2 SVGAGI. The CDR3 here is CASSYSASHNEQFF. The CDR3 coding sequence is TGTGCCAGCAGTTACAGCGCCTCTCACAATGAGCAGTTCTTC.

This clonotype was detected many times. The chain combines TRBV12-3 or TRBV12-4 with TRBJ2-5; D remains ambiguous. Deletions cut 5 bases from V and 7 bases from J, with 26 bases between. The CDR3 is made up of 17 amino acids. DNA for the CDR3: TGTGCCAGCAGTCCCCCCGCCCATGTGGATAACTATGGGACCCAGTACTTC. Translating it yields CASSPPAHVDNYGTQYF.

The chain carries TRBV29-1 and TRBJ1-2; 9 nucleotides align to TRBD1. There are 13 residues in the CDR3. CDR1 is SQVTM and CDR2 is ANQGSEA in the germline V gene. The V and J ends lost 7 bases and 5 bases, in that order; junction bases with no gene match: 8. The CDR3 here is CSARTGEKYGYTF. Here the CDR3 DNA reads TGCAGCGCCCGGACAGGGGAGAAGTATGGCTACACCTTC.

This clonotype has at least ten counts. The rearrangement uses TRBV5-1 and TRBJ2-3; D is unresolved. Germline V lookup: CDR1 SGHRS, CDR2 YFSETQ. CDR3 length: 14 amino acids. V was shortened by 0 bases and J by 2 bases, with 7 bases between the two germline ends. The CDR3 is CASSLADFTDTQYF. CDR3 bases: TGCGCCAGCAGCTTGGCAGACTTCACAGATACGCAGTATTTT.

This clonotype was picked up many times. The chain joins TRBV5-1 to TRBJ2-5; D perhaps matches TRBD1 (5 bases). The CDR3 extends over 13 amino acids. Per germline, CDR1 SGHRS and CDR2 YFSETQ. The V gene lost 2 bases and the J gene lost 3 bases, with 8 bases spanning the gap. CDR3: CASSLKGEETQYF. In DNA form, the CDR3 reads TGCGCCAGCAGCTTAAAAGGGGAAGAGACCCAGTACTTC.

The J gene is TRBJ2-1, the V gene TRBV9, with 8 bases matching TRBD1. This CDR3 region has 14 residues. In germline, CDR1 is SGDLS, CDR2 YYNGEE. The V and J ends lost 3 bases and 7 bases, in that order; junction bases with no gene match: 6. CDR3 nucleotide sequence: TGTGCCAGCAGCGGGACAGGGCGTCGAAATGAGCAGTTCTTC. Translation gives CASSGTGRRNEQFF.

The V call is TRBV20-1, the J call TRBJ2-3; TRBD2 aligns across 10 bases. V lost 6 bases and J lost 2; bases outside the gene matches: 5. The CDR3 loop spans 14 amino acids. From germline, CDR1 is DFQATT and CDR2 SNEGSKA (reference sequence). Here the CDR3 DNA reads TGCAGTGCCCCCCTAGCGGGGGTCACAGATACGCAGTATTTT. This codes for CSAPLAGVTDTQYF.

This clonotype was detected only a few times. The chain links TRBV6-4 to TRBJ2-3; TRBD2 is a possible D gene (6 bases). V lost 4 bases to trimming and J lost 6 bases, with 17 bases between them. Germline loops: CDR1 MRHNA, CDR2 SNTAGT. This CDR3 is built from 15 residues. The CDR3 nucleotides are TGTGCCAGCAGTGCCTGGGGAGGAGCGATGGATACGCAGTATTTT. Its protein is CASSAWGGAMDTQYF.

This clonotype was picked up many times. The J gene is TRBJ2-7, the V gene TRBV5-1; D tentatively reads TRBD1 or TRBD2 (6 bases each). This CDR3 region has 15 residues. Trimming took off 2 bases at V and 2 bases at J, with 14 bases between the two ends. Germline V gives CDR1 SGHRS, CDR2 YFSETQ. This chain's CDR3 is CASSLLGGRTYEQYF. The CDR3 DNA sequence: TGCGCCAGCAGCTTACTCGGGGGCCGCACCTACGAGCAGTACTTC.